The rows below give T cell receptor beta chains drawn from one sample of a study of beta chain features in type 1 diabetes. The table came from immunoSEQ multiplex PCR; TCRdb's copy has only in-frame clones and leaves some out. Among hundreds of thousands of clones, 9.5% to 12% were seen once, and the ten largest hold approximately 0.045%. The source material was naive CD4+ T cells from blood. Receptors were obtained from a woman younger than 30 in good health. The CDR3 runs from the conserved cysteine through the conserved F or W. Clone size is given for some rows only: seen once, a few or many times, or a class if the clone is expanded.

>TRBV5-1|TRBJ2-1|NA
CASSLAGTSGYNEQFF
>TRBV28|TRBJ2-1|NA
CASRLPHLDEQFF
>TRBV6-1|TRBJ1-2|NA
CASRMTGAAYGYTF
>TRBV7-8|TRBJ2-5|few
CASSLELPGETQYF
>TRBV14|TRBJ1-4|many
CASSPTGRKLFF
>TRBV4-1|TRBJ2-5|NA
CASSHLAGTSGGALQETQYF
>TRBV4-2|TRBJ2-7|NA
CASSQSLAESSYEQYF
>TRBV18|TRBJ2-1|NA
CASSPGQLSYNEQFF
>TRBV6-6|TRBJ1-4|few
CASSLNEKLFF
>TRBV7-9|TRBJ2-1|few
CASSFSLAGIPFF
>TRBV7-2|TRBJ2-3|few
CASSLGLADTQYF